Listed here are 20 T cell receptor beta chains from one sample, sequenced in a study of cytomegalovirus exposure and HLA in healthy donors. The study ran its PCR with 60 Vbeta and 13 Jbeta primers. Here immunoSEQ multiplex PCR was the method, and the copy in TCRdb shows in-frame clones only, minus some. The sample shows about 180,000 clones, roughly three quarters of them seen only once. Input material: PBMCs. These receptors were obtained from a male donor in good health and CMV-seronegative.

The chain links TRBV7-2 to TRBJ2-1; the match to TRBD1 covers 10 bases. Per germline, CDR1 SGHTA and CDR2 FQGNSA. This CDR3 region has 14 residues. Trimming took 7 bases from V and 8 from J; bases not matched to a gene: 8. The CDR3 loop reads CASTPGQGSHEQFF. The CDR3 nucleotides are TGTGCCAGCACCCCGGGACAGGGGTCCCATGAGCAGTTCTTC.

V usage is TRBV5-5 and J usage is TRBJ1-5; D not certain. Looked up from germline, CDR1 is SGHKS and CDR2 is YYEKEE (reference sequence). Trimming cost V 4 bases and J 4 bases, with 15 bases left between them. This CDR3 comprises 15 residues. CDR3 sequence (DNA): TGTGCCAGCAGCCCCGGAGGGCAGAAAAATCAGCCCCAGCATTTT. Its protein is CASSPGGQKNQPQHF.

About this clone itself: At the DNA level, this CDR3 is encoded by other sequences in the same sample as well. V gene TRBV7-3 combines with J gene TRBJ2-7; 9 bases agree with TRBD2. The CDR3 sequence is 14 residues long. In germline, CDR1 is SGHTA, CDR2 FQGTGA. V was pared by 5 bases and J by 0 bases, with 2 bases of the junction left unmatched. Written as DNA, the CDR3 is TGTGCCAGCAGCCTGACTAGCGGCTCCTACGAGCAGTACTTC. It encodes CASSLTSGSYEQYF.

This clone turned up a few times. This sequence joins TRBV6-5 and TRBJ1-6, with 7 bases fitting TRBD1. The CDR3 spans 13 residues. CDR1 and CDR2 (germline): MNHEY, SVGAGI. V lost 5 bases to trimming and J lost 5 bases; unmatched junction nucleotides: 0. The CDR3 reads CASSDRDNSPLHF. The DNA for the CDR3 is TGTGCCAGCAGTGACAGGGATAATTCACCCCTCCACTTT.

This clone was seen more than once but under ten times. V is TRBV30 and J is TRBJ1-6, with a weak D call TRBD1 (5 bases). CDR3 length: 15 amino acids. V was shortened by 2 bases and J by 5 bases, with 13 bases between the two germline ends. Germline V gene sequence: CDR1 GTSNPN, CDR2 SVGIG (reference sequence). The CDR3 DNA is TGTGCCTGGAGTAGGGGAGGCAGTAATAATTCACCCCTCCACTTT. It translates to CAWSRGGSNNSPLHF.

This clone was observed once. The same CDR3 also results from other DNA sequences found in this sample. The chain combines TRBV6-5 with TRBJ2-7, with TRBD1 matching over 9 bases. The CDR3 has 13 residues. Germline trimming cut 6 bases from V and 4 bases from J; bases unmatched to any gene: 4. Germline-derived CDR1 and CDR2 are MNHEY and SVGAGI. In DNA, the CDR3 is TGTGCCAGCAGCAGGGACAGGGTTTACGAGCAGTACTTC. Amino acids: CASSRDRVYEQYF.

V and J are TRBV19 and TRBJ2-6, with a tentative D call TRBD1 (6 bases). The germline CDR1 and CDR2 sequences are LNHDA and SQIVND (reference sequence). This CDR3 spans 14 amino acids. Trimming removed 11 bases at V and 0 bases at J, with 11 bases between. For the CDR3, the DNA is TGTGCCTGCTTGGACAGCTCTGGGGCCAACGTCCTGACTTTC. It yields the protein CACLDSSGANVLTF. The full variable domain, rest sourced from reference TRBV19 and TRBJ2-6, is DGGITQSPKYLFRKEGQNVTLSCEQNLNHDAMYWYRQDPGQGLRLIYYSQIVNDFQKGDIAEGYSVSREKKESFPLTVTSAQKNPTAFYLCACLDSSGANVLTFGAGSRLTVL.

The chain recombines TRBV7-2 with TRBJ2-1; 10 positions match TRBD2. The CDR3 runs to 17 residues. The junction had 3 bases not matched to a gene; V was cut back by 0 bases and J by 1 base. The V gene's germline CDR1 is SGHTA and CDR2 FQGNSA. The CDR3 is CASSLAASGSSYNEQFF. DNA for the CDR3: TGTGCCAGCAGCTTAGCGGCTAGCGGGAGTTCCTACAATGAGCAGTTCTTC.

The chain uses TRBV27 and TRBJ2-6; the D gene is possibly TRBD2 (5 bases). The CDR3 runs 15 residues. Germline CDR1 is MNHEY and CDR2 is SMNVEV (reference sequence). The V end lost 1 base, the J end lost 1 base, and 5 bases lay between the germline ends. The DNA for the CDR3 is TGTGCCAGCAGTTTATGGGAGTCTGGGGCCAACGTCCTGACTTTC. The encoded protein is CASSLWESGANVLTF.

The count of this clone is one. This chain links TRBV6-5 with TRBJ1-3; no definite D call. The V end was cut by 2 bases, the J end by 7 bases, with 9 bases between. The CDR3 runs to 13 residues. The germline CDR1 and CDR2 sequences are MNHEY and SVGAGI. CDR3 protein: CASSYVDSNTIYF. CDR3 nucleotides: TGTGCCAGCAGTTACGTCGACTCGAACACCATATATTTT.

The chain has TRBV27 and TRBJ2-5; TRBD2 might be the D (6 bases). Trimming took 8 bases from V and 5 from J, leaving 15 bases between them. This CDR3 has 13 amino acids. The germline CDR1 and CDR2 sequences are MNHEY and SMNVEV (reference sequence). CDR3 residues: CASRGYELETQYF. The CDR3 nucleotides read TGTGCCAGCCGGGGGTATGAATTGGAGACCCAGTACTTC.

The rearrangement uses TRBV4-1 and TRBJ2-7; 9 nucleotides agree with TRBD2. Germline V gene sequence: CDR1 MGHRA, CDR2 YSYEKL. CDR3 length equals 16 residues. V shed 1 base, J shed 5 bases, and the junction held 9 bases outside the gene matches. CDR3 in amino acids: CASSQVGSGRFDEQYF. The CDR3, as DNA: TGCGCCAGCAGCCAAGTTGGGAGCGGGAGGTTCGACGAGCAGTACTTC.

Of note for this clone: Mismatch with germline at one junction end may stem from a read error. J is TRBJ2-3 and V is TRBV18; D is ambiguous. Per the germline V gene, CDR1 is KGHSH and CDR2 is LQKENI. The CDR3 contains 14 residues. CDR3 loop: CASSPNYPPDTQYF. The CDR3 DNA reads TGTGCCAGCTCACCAAACTACCCCCCAGATACGCAATATTTT.

This clone occurred a few times. The chain employs TRBV28 and TRBJ1-4, with D perhaps matching TRBD1 (6 bases). There are 13 residues in the CDR3. Germline V gene lookup returns CDR1 MDHEN and CDR2 SYDVKM. V was pared by 7 bases and J by 2 bases, with 8 bases between. The CDR3 DNA follows: TGTGCCAGCAAACAGGGCACTAATGAAAAACTGTTTTTT. Amino acid sequence: CASKQGTNEKLFF.

This rearrangement joins TRBV6-6 to TRBJ1-1, with TRBD1 identical over 7 bases. The CDR3 runs to 14 residues. The V gene end was trimmed by 2 bases and the J gene end by 0 bases; junction bases not matched to a gene: 0. From germline, CDR1 is MNHNY and CDR2 SVGAGI (reference sequence). Here the CDR3 reads CASSYGQVNTEAFF. In DNA form, the CDR3 reads TGTGCCAGCAGTTACGGACAGGTGAACACTGAAGCTTTCTTT.

The gene calls are TRBV18 and TRBJ2-1; no reliable D call. V was pared by 3 bases and J by 5 bases, with 11 bases between. Germline CDR1 is KGHSH and CDR2 is LQKENI. This CDR3 spans 14 amino acids. This chain's CDR3 is CASSPDGLNNEQFF. The DNA for the CDR3 is TGTGCCAGCTCACCTGATGGCTTGAACAATGAGCAGTTCTTC.

V and J are TRBV7-6 and TRBJ2-7; TRBD1 aligns across 9 bases. There are 16 residues in the CDR3. The V gene end was trimmed by 5 bases and the J gene end by 1 base; junction bases not matched to a gene: 9. Per the germline V gene, CDR1 is SGHVS and CDR2 is FNYEAQ. The CDR3 protein is CASSPRRGTGSYEQYF. The CDR3 nucleotides are TGTGCCAGCAGCCCTAGGCGGGGGACAGGGTCCTACGAGCAGTACTTC.

The chain links TRBV6-1 to TRBJ1-5; TRBD1 might be the D (5 bases). CDR3 length: 13 residues. Germline CDR1 and CDR2: MNHNS and SASEGT. Trimming left V 3 bases short and J 7 bases short, with 10 bases between. The CDR3 is CASSEGGGQPQHF. The CDR3, as DNA: TGTGCCAGCAGTGAGGGGGGAGGACAGCCCCAGCATTTT.

V gene TRBV4-2 combines with J gene TRBJ2-1; 7 bases match TRBD2. The CDR3 length is 12 residues. The V gene's germline CDR1 is LGHNA and CDR2 YNFKEQ. The V and J ends lost 4 bases and 6 bases, in that order; junction bases with no gene match: 0. CDR3: CASSRGGNEQFF. CDR3 nucleotides: TGTGCCAGCAGCCGGGGGGGCAATGAGCAGTTCTTC.

The J gene is TRBJ1-3, the V gene TRBV7-3; tentatively, D is TRBD1 (6 bases). The CDR3 is made up of 17 amino acids. The germline CDR1 and CDR2 sequences are SGHTA and FQGTGA. V dropped 3 bases and J dropped 1 base, with 16 bases sitting between them. For the CDR3, the DNA is TGTGCCAGCAGCTTTGAAGGGGTGGGGGCATCTGGAAACACCATATATTTT. Protein sequence: CASSFEGVGASGNTIYF.